Listed below are T cell receptor beta chains from one sample, sequenced in a study of T-cell reconstitution after alpha-beta-depleted transplantation in children. One entry per CDR3 protein results from TCRdb running MiXCR on the PCR reads. The repertoire holds fewer than 550,000 distinct CDR3 sequences, with more than 9% as singletons. The sequencing here drew on PBMCs, taken before TCRalphabeta/CD19-depleted stem cell transplant. Source of these receptors: a child between 2 and 9 years old with inherited bone marrow failure, due to receive a stem cell transplant. The CDR3 runs from the conserved cysteine through the conserved F or W. A D gene is named only where the DNA matches it firmly. Some rows mark clone size as missing; the rest say once, few, many or name a class of expanded clone.

>.|TRBV2|many|TRBJ2-2
CASTWGSGELFF
TGTGCCAGCACTTGGGGGTCCGGGGAGCTGTTTTTT
>TRBD2|TRBV20-1|many|TRBJ2-1
CSAKVSAGGRDNEQFF
TGCAGTGCTAAGGTGTCTGCGGGAGGGCGCGACAATGAGCAGTTCTTC
>TRBD1|TRBV18|many|TRBJ2-7
CASSPVWQGVAEQYF
TGTGCCAGCTCACCGGTCTGGCAGGGGGTCGCCGAGCAGTACTTC
>TRBD2|TRBV10-3|many|TRBJ2-3
CAISESSGTSSTDTQYF
TGTGCCATCAGTGAGTCTAGCGGGACCTCTAGCACAGATACGCAGTATTTT
>TRBD2|TRBV12-3/TRBV12-4|many|TRBJ2-1
CASSPTPGTSGSSYNEQFF
TGTGCCAGCAGTCCCACTCCCGGGACTAGCGGGAGCTCCTACAATGAGCAGTTCTTC
>.|TRBV20-1|many|TRBJ1-5
CSARKGQPQHF
TGCAGTGCTAGAAAGGGGCAGCCCCAGCATTTT
>.|TRBV5-1|few|TRBJ1-2
CASSPSAGTNYGYTF
TGCGCCAGCAGCCCCTCGGCGGGTACTAACTATGGCTACACCTTC
>.|TRBV5-8|many|TRBJ2-2
CASSSGHVNTGELFF
TGTGCCAGCAGCTCGGGACACGTTAACACCGGGGAGCTGTTTTTT
>TRBD1|TRBV30|many|TRBJ1-5
CAWSVYGQGNQPQHF
TGTGCCTGGAGTGTATATGGACAGGGGAATCAGCCCCAGCATTTT
>.|TRBV12-3/TRBV12-4|few|TRBJ1-5
CASCGGGNQPQHF
TGTGCCAGCTGCGGGGGCGGCAATCAGCCCCAGCATTTT
>.|TRBV7-9|.|TRBJ2-1
CASSPYRSYNEQFF
TGTGCCAGCAGCCCCTACCGAAGCTACAATGAGCAGTTCTTC
>.|TRBV4-3|many|TRBJ2-2
CASSPENTGELFF
TGCGCCAGCAGCCCGGAGAACACCGGGGAGCTGTTTTTT
>TRBD2|TRBV29-1|.|TRBJ2-7
CSVGGGSTYEQYF
TGCAGCGTTGGTGGCGGGAGCACCTACGAGCAGTACTTC
>TRBD2|TRBV4-3|many|TRBJ2-2
CASSQENLAGDNTGELFF
TGCGCCAGCAGCCAAGAAAACCTAGCGGGAGATAACACCGGGGAGCTGTTTTTT
>TRBD2|TRBV5-6|many|TRBJ2-1
CASSLLAGGPYEQFF
TGTGCCAGCAGCTTACTAGCGGGAGGGCCCTATGAGCAGTTCTTC
>.|TRBV11-2|.|TRBJ2-3
CASSLGFPPADTQYF
TGTGCCAGCAGCTTAGGTTTCCCCCCAGCAGATACGCAGTATTTT
>TRBD1|TRBV20-1|few|TRBJ1-2
CSARERTGYGYTF
TGCAGTGCTAGAGAGAGGACAGGCTATGGCTACACCTTC
>TRBD1|TRBV25-1|many|TRBJ2-3
CASSDPRQGRTDTQYF
TGTGCCAGCAGTGATCCCCGACAGGGAAGAACAGATACGCAGTATTTT
>TRBD2|TRBV29-1|many|TRBJ2-1
CSVDVGGTPGYEQFF
TGCAGCGTTGATGTGGGAGGGACCCCGGGGTATGAGCAGTTCTTC
>.|TRBV28|many|TRBJ2-2
CASSLWTIDTGELFF
TGTGCCAGCAGTTTATGGACTATCGACACCGGGGAGCTGTTTTTT
>.|TRBV7-9|many|TRBJ2-1
CASSPQRSGFVNEQFF
TGTGCCAGCAGCCCACAGCGTTCAGGGTTTGTTAATGAGCAGTTCTTC
>.|TRBV5-1|.|TRBJ2-7
CASSPEVAISYEQCF
TGCGCCAGCAGCCCCGAGGTAGCGATTTCCTACGAGCAGTGCTTC
>.|TRBV4-2|.|TRBJ2-2
CAMGPGLLSTGELFF
TGTGCCATGGGACCGGGACTCCTCAGCACCGGGGAGCTGTTTTTT
>.|TRBV7-2|.|TRBJ2-7
CASSLLWVEQYF
TGTGCCAGCAGCTTATTATGGGTCGAGCAGTACTTC
>.|TRBV20-1|many|TRBJ2-7
CSARYREHYEQYF
TGCAGTGCTAGATACCGTGAGCACTACGAGCAGTACTTC